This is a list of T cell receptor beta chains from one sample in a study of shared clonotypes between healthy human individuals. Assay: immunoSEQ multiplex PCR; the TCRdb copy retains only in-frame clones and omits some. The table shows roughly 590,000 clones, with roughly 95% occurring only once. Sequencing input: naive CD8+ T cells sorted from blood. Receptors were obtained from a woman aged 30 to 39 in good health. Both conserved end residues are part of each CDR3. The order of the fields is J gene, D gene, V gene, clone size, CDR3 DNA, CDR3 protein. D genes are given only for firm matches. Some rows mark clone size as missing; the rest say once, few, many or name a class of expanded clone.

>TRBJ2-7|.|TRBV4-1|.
TGCGCCAGCAGCCCCGGGACGGGGGGCCACGAGCAGTACTTC
CASSPGTGGHEQYF
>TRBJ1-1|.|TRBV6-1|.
TGTGCCAGCAGTGCAACCCAGGTCAGCACTGAAGCTTTCTTT
CASSATQVSTEAFF
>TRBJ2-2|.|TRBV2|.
TGTGCCAGCAGTGATTGGGGGCCGAACACCGGGGAGCTGTTTTTT
CASSDWGPNTGELFF
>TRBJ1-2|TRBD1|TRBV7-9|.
TGTGCCAGCAGCCCCTGGGACAGGGGCGTTGGTGGCTACACCTTC
CASSPWDRGVGGYTF
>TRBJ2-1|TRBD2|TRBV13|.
TGTGCCAGCAGCCAGACACCGGGCGGGGGGTACCATGAGCAGTTCTTC
CASSQTPGGGYHEQFF
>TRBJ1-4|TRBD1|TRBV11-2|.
TGTGCCAGCAGCTTAGGGTGGGACAGGCTGAATGAAAAACTGTTTTTT
CASSLGWDRLNEKLFF
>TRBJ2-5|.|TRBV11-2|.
TGTGCCAGCAGCCTAAGACGTAACCAAGAGACCCAGTACTTC
CASSLRRNQETQYF
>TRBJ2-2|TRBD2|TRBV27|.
TGTGCCAGCAGTCGCACACTAGCGGGGGGTACCGGGGAGCTGTTTTTT
CASSRTLAGGTGELFF
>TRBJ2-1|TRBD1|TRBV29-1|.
TGCAGCGTGACTCTTCCGAGGGGGCCGGATTACAATGAGCAGTTCTTC
CSVTLPRGPDYNEQFF
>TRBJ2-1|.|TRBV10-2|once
TGCGCCAGCAAGCTGAGGTCACACCATGAGCAGTTCTTC
CASKLRSHHEQFF
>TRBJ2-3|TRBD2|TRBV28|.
TGTGCCAGCAGTTTTAGCGGGAGAACAGATACGCAGTATTTT
CASSFSGRTDTQYF
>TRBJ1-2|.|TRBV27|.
TGTGCCAGCAGTTTACAACACGCTGTACAGGGTACCTATGGCTACACCTTC
CASSLQHAVQGTYGYTF
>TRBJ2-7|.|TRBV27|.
TGTGCCAGCAGTTTAGGCCAGGTGGGCTACGAGCAGTACTTC
CASSLGQVGYEQYF
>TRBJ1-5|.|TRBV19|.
TGTGCCAGTAGTATGGCTAGTTATAGCAATCAGCCCCAGCATTTT
CASSMASYSNQPQHF
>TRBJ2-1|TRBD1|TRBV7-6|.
TGTGCCAGCAGCCTACTCATTGAGGCAGGGGGCCTCTCCTACAATGAGCAGTTCTTC
CASSLLIEAGGLSYNEQFF
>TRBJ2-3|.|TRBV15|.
TGTGCCACCTCGTCCAGAATCACAGATACGCAGTATTTT
CATSSRITDTQYF
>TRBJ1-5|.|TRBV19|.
TGTGCCAGTAGTATCCGAGGGGCTTCTAGTCAGCCCCAGCATTTT
CASSIRGASSQPQHF
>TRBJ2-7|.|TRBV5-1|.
TGCGCCAGCAGCTTAGAGGGATACTACGAGCAGTACTTC
CASSLEGYYEQYF
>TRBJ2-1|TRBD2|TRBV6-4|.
TGTGCCAGCAGTCGGGACTACGGTTTATTAGATGAGCAGTTCTTC
CASSRDYGLLDEQFF
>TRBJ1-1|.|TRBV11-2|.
TGTGCCAGCAGTCCCAGACAGGCGCTTTCCATAATTACTGAAGCTTTCTTT
CASSPRQALSIITEAFF
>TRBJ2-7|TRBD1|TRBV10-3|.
TGTGCCATCAGTGATTGGGACAGCATCTACGAGCAGTACTTC
CAISDWDSIYEQYF
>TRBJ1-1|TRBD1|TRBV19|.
TGTGCCAGTAGTCCCTCTCCAGGGGGCACTGAAGCTTTCTTT
CASSPSPGGTEAFF
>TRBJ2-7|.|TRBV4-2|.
TGTGCCAGCAGCCAAAATCTAGCTTACGAGCAGTACTTC
CASSQNLAYEQYF
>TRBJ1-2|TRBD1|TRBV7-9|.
TGTGCCAGCAGCTTAAAACGACAGGGGCGCGGGGGTTATGGCTACACCTTC
CASSLKRQGRGGYGYTF
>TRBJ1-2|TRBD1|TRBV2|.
TGTGCCAGCAGTCAGGACAGGTCTCAGGGCTATGGCTACACCTTC
CASSQDRSQGYGYTF
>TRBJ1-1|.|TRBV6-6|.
TGTGCCAGCAGTTACCCGACAGAGCTGAACACTGAAGCTTTCTTT
CASSYPTELNTEAFF
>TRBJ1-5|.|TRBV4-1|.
TGCGCCAGCAGCGCCGGGGTACTCCCGCTTAAGTCCCAGCATTTT
CASSAGVLPLKSQHF
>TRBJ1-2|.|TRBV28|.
TGTGCCAGCAGTGAAACGTCAGGCTATGGCTACACCTTC
CASSETSGYGYTF
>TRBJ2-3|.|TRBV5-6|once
TGTGCCAGCAGCCACAACGGACTTGGACCCCGGTATTTT
CASSHNGLGPRYF
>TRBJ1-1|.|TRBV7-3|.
TGTGCCTCCAGAGGGGACGGCACTGAAGCTTTCTTT
CASRGDGTEAFF
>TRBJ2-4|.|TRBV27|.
TGTGCCAGCAGTGGATCCGGGGCCAAAAACATTCAGTACTTC
CASSGSGAKNIQYF
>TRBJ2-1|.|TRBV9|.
TGTGCCAGCAGCAGCCCGGTGGGGACTGAGCAGTTCTTC
CASSSPVGTEQFF
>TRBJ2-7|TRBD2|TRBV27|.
TGTGCCAGCAGTTTAATAACTAGCGGGGTTTACGAGCAGTACTTC
CASSLITSGVYEQYF
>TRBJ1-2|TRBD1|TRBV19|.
TGTGCCAGTAGTATCGGGACAGGAGGAGGCTACACCTTC
CASSIGTGGGYTF
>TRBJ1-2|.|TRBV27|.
TGTGCCAGCAGTTTAGGCAAGAACTATGGCTACACCTTC
CASSLGKNYGYTF
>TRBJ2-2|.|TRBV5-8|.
TGTGCCAGCAGCTTAGTCGGGACAACGTTGGCCGGGGAGCTGTTTTTT
CASSLVGTTLAGELFF
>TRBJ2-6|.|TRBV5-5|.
TGTGCCAGCAGCTTGGACCCTTGGGGATCCGGGGCCAACGTCCTGACTTTC
CASSLDPWGSGANVLTF